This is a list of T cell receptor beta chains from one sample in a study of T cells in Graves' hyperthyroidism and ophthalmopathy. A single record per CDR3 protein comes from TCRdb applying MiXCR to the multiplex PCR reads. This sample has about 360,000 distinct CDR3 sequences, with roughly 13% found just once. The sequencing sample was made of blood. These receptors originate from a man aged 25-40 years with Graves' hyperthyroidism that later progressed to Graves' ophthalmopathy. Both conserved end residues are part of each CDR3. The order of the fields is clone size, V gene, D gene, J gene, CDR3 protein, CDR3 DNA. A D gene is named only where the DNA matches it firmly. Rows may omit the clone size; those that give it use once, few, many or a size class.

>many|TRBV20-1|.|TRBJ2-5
CSASWGPVETQYF
TGCAGTGCTAGTTGGGGACCTGTGGAGACCCAGTACTTC
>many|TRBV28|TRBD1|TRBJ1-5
CASSPEGAGDQPQHF
TGTGCCAGCAGTCCGGAGGGGGCTGGGGATCAGCCCCAGCATTTT
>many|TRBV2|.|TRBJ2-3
CASSEGRYSTDTQYF
TGTGCCAGCAGTGAAGGTCGATACTCCACAGATACGCAGTATTTT
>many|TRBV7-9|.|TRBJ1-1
CASSDSKMGSEAFF
TGTGCCAGCAGCGACTCGAAAATGGGATCTGAAGCTTTCTTT
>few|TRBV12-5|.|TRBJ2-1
CASGLGQVEQFF
TGTGCTAGTGGTTTGGGACAGGTTGAGCAGTTCTTC
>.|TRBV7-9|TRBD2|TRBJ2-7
CASSWLAGGYEQYF
TGTGCCAGCAGCTGGTTAGCGGGGGGATACGAGCAGTACTTC
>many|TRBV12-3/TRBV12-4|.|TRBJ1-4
CASSLDPNSNEKLFF
TGTGCCAGCAGTTTAGACCCGAACAGTAATGAAAAACTGTTTTTT
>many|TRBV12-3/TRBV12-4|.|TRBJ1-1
CASSLGFHRDEAFF
TGTGCCAGCAGTTTAGGGTTCCACCGGGATGAAGCTTTCTTT
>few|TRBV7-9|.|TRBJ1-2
CASSLGRGGVYGYTF
TGTGCCAGCAGCCTCGGACGGGGAGGAGTCTATGGCTACACCTTC
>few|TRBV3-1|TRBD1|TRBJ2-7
CASSQYRGFYEQYF
TGTGCCAGCAGCCAATACAGGGGTTTCTACGAGCAGTACTTC
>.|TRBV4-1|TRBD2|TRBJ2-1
CASSPQRGYGEQFF
TGCGCCAGCAGCCCTCAGCGGGGGTACGGTGAGCAGTTCTTC
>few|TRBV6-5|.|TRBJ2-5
CASSYAPRGPQETQYF
TGTGCCAGCAGTTACGCACCTCGGGGCCCTCAAGAGACCCAGTACTTC
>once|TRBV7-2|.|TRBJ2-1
CASRGRRFEQSF
TGTGCCAGCAGGGGGCGAAGGTTTGAGCAGTCCTTC
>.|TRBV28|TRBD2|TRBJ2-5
CASSSSGGPPTTQYF
TGTGCCAGCAGTAGTAGCGGGGGCCCCCCCACCACCCAGTACTTC
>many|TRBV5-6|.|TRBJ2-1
CASSLTGAHSYNEQFF
TGTGCCAGCAGCCTCACGGGGGCCCACTCCTACAATGAGCAGTTCTTC
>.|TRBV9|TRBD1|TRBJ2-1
CASSVAGQGSYNEQFF
TGTGCCAGCAGCGTAGCGGGACAGGGGAGCTACAATGAGCAGTTCTTC
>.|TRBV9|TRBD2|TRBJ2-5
CASSPPPGTSGGTQETQYF
TGTGCCAGCAGCCCGCCTCCCGGGACTAGCGGGGGTACGCAAGAGACCCAGTACTTC
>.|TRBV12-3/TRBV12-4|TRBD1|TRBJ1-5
CASSLFRGDQPQHF
TGTGCCAGCAGTTTGTTCAGGGGGGATCAGCCCCAGCATTTT
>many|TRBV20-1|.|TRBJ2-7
CSAYKTGSSYEQYF
TGCAGTGCTTACAAAACAGGGAGCTCCTACGAGCAGTACTTC
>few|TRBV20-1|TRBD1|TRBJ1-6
CSARAGGSYNSPLHF
TGCAGTGCTAGAGCAGGGGGTTCCTATAATTCACCCCTCCACTTT
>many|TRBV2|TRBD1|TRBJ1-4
CASIRDRGRATNEKLFF
TGTGCCAGCATCCGGGACAGGGGGCGGGCAACTAATGAAAAACTGTTTTTT
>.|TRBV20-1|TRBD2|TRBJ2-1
CSARRRGYNEQFF
TGCAGTGCTAGACGGCGGGGGTACAATGAGCAGTTCTTC
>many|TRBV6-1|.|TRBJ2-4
CASSPGPNRHNIQYF
TGTGCCAGCAGTCCAGGTCCCAACCGGCACAACATTCAGTACTTC
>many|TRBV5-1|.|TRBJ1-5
CASSLNPGANQPQHF
TGCGCCAGCAGCCTAAATCCGGGGGCTAATCAGCCCCAGCATTTT
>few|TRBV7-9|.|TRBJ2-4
CASSPPETSKNIQYF
TGTGCCAGCAGCCCCCCGGAGACTTCCAAAAACATTCAGTACTTC
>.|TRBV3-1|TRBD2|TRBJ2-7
CASSGLAGNYEQYF
TGTGCCAGCAGCGGACTAGCGGGAAACTACGAGCAGTACTTC
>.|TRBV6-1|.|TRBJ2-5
CASSRPGSHWETQYF
TGTGCCAGCAGTCGTCCGGGATCACATTGGGAGACCCAGTACTTC
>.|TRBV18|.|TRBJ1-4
CASSPRAAAVNEKLFF
TGTGCCAGCTCACCAAGGGCTGCAGCGGTTAATGAAAAACTGTTTTTT
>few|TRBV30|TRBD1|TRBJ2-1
CASDRGPYNEQFF
TGTGCCTCTGACAGGGGGCCATACAATGAGCAGTTCTTC
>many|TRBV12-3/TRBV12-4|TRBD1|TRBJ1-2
CASSLTGQENYGYTF
TGTGCCAGCAGCTTGACGGGACAGGAAAACTATGGCTACACCTTC
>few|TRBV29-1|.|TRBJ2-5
CSVESGRGTQETQYF
TGCAGCGTTGAAAGCGGGCGGGGAACCCAAGAGACCCAGTACTTC
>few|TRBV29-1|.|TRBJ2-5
CSVRHPQETQYF
TGCAGCGTTCGCCACCCCCAAGAGACCCAGTACTTC
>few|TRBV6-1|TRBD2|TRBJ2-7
CASRPFEGGGYEQYF
TGTGCCAGCAGACCTTTTGAGGGCGGGGGGTACGAGCAGTACTTC
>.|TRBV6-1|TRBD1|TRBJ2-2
CASGGQANTGELFF
TGTGCCAGCGGCGGACAGGCGAACACCGGGGAGCTGTTTTTT
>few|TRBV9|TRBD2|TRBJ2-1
CASSVASGYNEQFF
TGTGCCAGCAGCGTCGCTAGCGGTTACAATGAGCAGTTCTTC
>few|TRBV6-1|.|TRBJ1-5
CASRPGLYQPQHF
TGTGCCAGCAGGCCGGGACTCTATCAGCCCCAGCATTTT
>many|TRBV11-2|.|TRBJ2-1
CASSLSLGHEQFF
TGTGCCAGCAGCTTAAGCCTTGGGCATGAGCAGTTCTTC
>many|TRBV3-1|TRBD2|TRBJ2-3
CASSQRTSGGDTQYF
TGTGCCAGCAGCCAACGGACTAGCGGGGGAGATACGCAGTATTTT
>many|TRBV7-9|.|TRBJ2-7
CASSLDPREQYF
TGTGCCAGCAGCTTAGACCCACGGGAGCAGTACTTC
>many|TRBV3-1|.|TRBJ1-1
CASSQGAGTFF
TGTGCCAGCAGCCAGGGGGCTGGGACTTTCTTT
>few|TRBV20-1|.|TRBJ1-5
CSARMGSGSNQPQHF
TGCAGTGCTAGGATGGGATCGGGTAGCAATCAGCCCCAGCATTTT
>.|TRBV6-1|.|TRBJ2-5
CASSEAGAGSWETQYF
TGTGCCAGCAGTGAAGCTGGGGCAGGGAGTTGGGAGACCCAGTACTTC
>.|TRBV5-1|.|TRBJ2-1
CASSSNQWGGVNEQFF
TGCGCCAGCAGCTCTAATCAGTGGGGGGGCGTGAATGAGCAGTTCTTC
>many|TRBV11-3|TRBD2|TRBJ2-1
CASSFTSAVHEQFF
TGTGCCAGCAGCTTTACTAGCGCGGTCCATGAGCAGTTCTTC
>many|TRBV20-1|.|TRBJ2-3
CSATGGGRMSSTDTQYF
TGCAGTGCCACAGGGGGGGGCCGGATGTCTAGCACAGATACGCAGTATTTT
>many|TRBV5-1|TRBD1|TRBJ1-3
CASSELGGGGNTIYF
TGCGCCAGCAGCGAACTAGGGGGCGGAGGAAACACCATATATTTT
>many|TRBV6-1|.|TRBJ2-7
CASSEAHGYEQYF
TGTGCCAGCAGTGAAGCGCACGGCTACGAGCAGTACTTC
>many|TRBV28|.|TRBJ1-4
CASSLLDSATNEKLFF
TGTGCCAGCAGTTTACTCGACAGTGCAACTAATGAAAAACTGTTTTTT
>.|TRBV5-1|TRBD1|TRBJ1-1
CASSLRQGTGTEAFF
TGCGCCAGCAGCCTACGACAGGGGACGGGCACTGAAGCTTTCTTT
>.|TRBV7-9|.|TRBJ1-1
CASSANRDTEAFF
TGTGCCAGCAGCGCCAACAGGGATACTGAAGCTTTCTTT
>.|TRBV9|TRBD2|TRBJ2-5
CASSVTSGGTETQYF
TGTGCCAGCAGCGTAACTAGCGGGGGAACAGAGACCCAGTACTTC
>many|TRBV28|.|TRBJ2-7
CASNRQVSSYEQYF
TGTGCCAGCAACCGACAGGTTTCCTCCTACGAGCAGTACTTC
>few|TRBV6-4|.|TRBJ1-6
CASSYYRSGDNSPLHF
TGTGCCAGCAGTTACTATCGATCAGGGGATAATTCACCCCTCCACTTT
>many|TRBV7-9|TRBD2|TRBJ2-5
CASSYLAGGQETQYF
TGTGCCAGCAGCTATCTAGCGGGGGGCCAAGAGACCCAGTACTTC
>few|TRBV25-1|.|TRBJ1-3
CASSYSGARGNTIYF
TGTGCCAGCAGTTATTCGGGGGCGCGTGGAAACACCATATATTTT